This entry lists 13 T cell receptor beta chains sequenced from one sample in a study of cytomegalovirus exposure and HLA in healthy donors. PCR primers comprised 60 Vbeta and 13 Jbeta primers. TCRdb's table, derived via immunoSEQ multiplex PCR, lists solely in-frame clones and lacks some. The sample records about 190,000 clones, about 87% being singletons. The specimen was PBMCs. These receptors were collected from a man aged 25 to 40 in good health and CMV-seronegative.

The CDR3 protein is CASSLAGGPPPYEQYF. In DNA form, the CDR3 reads TGTGCCAGCAGTTTAGCGGGAGGCCCCCCTCCTTACGAGCAGTACTTC. The rearrangement uses TRBV28 and TRBJ2-7, with 8 nucleotides matching TRBD2. This CDR3 region has 16 residues. Trimming cost V 2 bases and J 4 bases; bases outside gene matches: 10. CDR1 is MDHEN, CDR2 SYDVKM, per germline.

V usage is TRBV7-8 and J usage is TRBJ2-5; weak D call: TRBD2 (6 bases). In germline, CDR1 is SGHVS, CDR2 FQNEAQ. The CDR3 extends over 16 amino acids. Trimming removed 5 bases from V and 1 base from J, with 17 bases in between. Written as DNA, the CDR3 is TGTGCCAGCAGCGGACCCGCGGGGCTCCTCCAAGAGACCCAGTACTTC. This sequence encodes CASSGPAGLLQETQYF. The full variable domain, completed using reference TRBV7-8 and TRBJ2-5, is GAGVSQSPRYKVAKRGQDVALRCDPISGHVSLFWYQQALGQGPEFLTYFQNEAQLDKSGLPSDRFFAERPEGSVSTLKIQRTQQEDSAVYLCASSGPAGLLQETQYFGPGTRLLVL.

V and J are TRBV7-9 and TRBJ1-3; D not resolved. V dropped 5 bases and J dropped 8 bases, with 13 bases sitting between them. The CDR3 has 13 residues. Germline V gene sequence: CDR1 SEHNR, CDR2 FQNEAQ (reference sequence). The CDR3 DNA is TGTGCCAGCAGCCCCGAACGCCCGGACACCATATATTTT. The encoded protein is CASSPERPDTIYF.

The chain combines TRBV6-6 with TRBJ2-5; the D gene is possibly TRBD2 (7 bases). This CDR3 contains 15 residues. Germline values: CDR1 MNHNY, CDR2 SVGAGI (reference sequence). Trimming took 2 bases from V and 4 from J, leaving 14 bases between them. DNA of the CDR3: TGTGCCAGCAGTTACCCCTTAGGGGGGGCAGAGACCCAGTACTTC. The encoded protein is CASSYPLGGAETQYF.

In nucleotides, the CDR3 is TGTGCCAGCAGATCTCTTACCGACAGCTACGAGCAGTACTTC. This sequence encodes CASRSLTDSYEQYF. The J gene is TRBJ2-7, the V gene TRBV6-5, with a possible D match to TRBD1 (5 bases). This CDR3 is 14 amino acids long. Trimming took 6 bases from V and 3 from J, leaving 15 bases between them. CDR1 and CDR2 from the germline V gene are MNHEY and SVGAGI.

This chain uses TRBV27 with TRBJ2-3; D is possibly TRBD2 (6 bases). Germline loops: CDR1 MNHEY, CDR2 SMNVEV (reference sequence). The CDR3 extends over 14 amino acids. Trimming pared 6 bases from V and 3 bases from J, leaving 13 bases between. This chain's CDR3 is CASRRTKGTDTQYF. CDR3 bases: TGTGCCAGCAGGAGGACTAAAGGTACAGATACGCAGTATTTT.

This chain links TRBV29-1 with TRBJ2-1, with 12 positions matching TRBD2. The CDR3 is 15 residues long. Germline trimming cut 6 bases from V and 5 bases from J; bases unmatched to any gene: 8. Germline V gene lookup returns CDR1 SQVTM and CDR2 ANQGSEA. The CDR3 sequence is CSVAQLAGGNNEQFF. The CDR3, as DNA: TGCAGCGTGGCGCAACTAGCGGGGGGTAACAATGAGCAGTTCTTC.

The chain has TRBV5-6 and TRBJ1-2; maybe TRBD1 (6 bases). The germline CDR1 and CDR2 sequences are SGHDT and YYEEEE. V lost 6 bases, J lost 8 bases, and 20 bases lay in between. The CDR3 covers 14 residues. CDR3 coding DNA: TGTGCCAGCACAACAGGGACGGGCTGGGGAGGCTACACCTTC. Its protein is CASTTGTGWGGYTF.

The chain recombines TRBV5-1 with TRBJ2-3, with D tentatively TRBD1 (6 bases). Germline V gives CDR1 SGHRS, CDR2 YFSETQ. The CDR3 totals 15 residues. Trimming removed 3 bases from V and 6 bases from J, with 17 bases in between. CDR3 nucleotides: TGCGCCAGCAGCTCCAGGGGTACCTTGCCCGATACGCAGTATTTT. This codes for CASSSRGTLPDTQYF.

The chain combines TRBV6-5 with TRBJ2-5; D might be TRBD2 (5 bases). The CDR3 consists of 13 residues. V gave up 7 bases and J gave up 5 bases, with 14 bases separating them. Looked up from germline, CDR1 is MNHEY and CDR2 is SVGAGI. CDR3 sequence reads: CASTPPGLETQYF. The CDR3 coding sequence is TGTGCCAGCACCCCCCCGGGGTTGGAGACCCAGTACTTC.

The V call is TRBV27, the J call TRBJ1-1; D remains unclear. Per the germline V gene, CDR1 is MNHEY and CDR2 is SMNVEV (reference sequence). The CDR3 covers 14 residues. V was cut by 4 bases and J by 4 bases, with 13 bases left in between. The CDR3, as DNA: TGTGCCAGCAGTTCCCATGGCAGCGGCACTGAAGCTTTCTTT. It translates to CASSSHGSGTEAFF.

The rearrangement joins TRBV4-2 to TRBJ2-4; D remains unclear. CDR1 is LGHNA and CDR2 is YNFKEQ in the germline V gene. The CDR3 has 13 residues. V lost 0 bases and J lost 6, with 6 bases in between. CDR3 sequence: CASSQDRGNIQYF. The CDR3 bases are TGTGCCAGCAGCCAAGATCGCGGAAACATTCAGTACTTC.

The CDR3 nucleotides read TGTGCCAGTGGATTCGACAGGGGCCGGAACAATGAGCAGTTCTTC. Translated: CASGFDRGRNNEQFF. The rearrangement joins TRBV19 to TRBJ2-1, with 8 bases identical to TRBD1. Per the germline V gene, CDR1 is LNHDA and CDR2 is SQIVND (reference sequence). The CDR3 covers 15 residues. J gave up 5 bases and V 8 bases, and 11 bases lay outside the gene matches.